This T cell receptor beta chain was captured by sequencing in a study of spatial heterogeneity in lung cancer. This clonotype was seen at least ten times. Its antigen is unknown. Study-wide results and limits: Expanded tumor TCRs that were ubiquitous appeared in blood more at resection than follow-up.

TCRdb ran MiXCR on the 5' RACE reads and lists one entry per CDR3 protein. The sample holds 25,000 to 35,000 distinct CDR3 sequences; roughly 5.4% are singletons and the top ten take 20% to 25%. Trimming stripped 4 bases from V and 5 bases from J, with 13 bases between. The CDR3 covers 14 residues. Germline assignment: CDR1 SGHDT and CDR2 YYEEEE. Sample time point: blood at routine non-recurrence follow-up after resection. This clonotype was sampled from a female donor with early-stage non-small cell lung cancer. The rearrangement joins TRBV5-6 to TRBJ1-5, with D tentatively TRBD1 (5 bases). The sequences come from PBMCs, collected at follow-up. The CDR3 here is CASSHDLGDQPQHF. The CDR3 DNA follows: TGTGCCAGCAGCCACGATTTAGGGGATCAGCCCCAGCATTTT.